This T cell receptor beta chain is drawn from a study of cytomegalovirus exposure and HLA in healthy donors. Overall study findings and caveats: Later on, an analysis found that several of the most significant clusters appeared to be linked to common viral pathogens, which included parvovirus B19. A later analysis reportedly found that, within productive TCRs, an Asian-associated ancestry cluster had fewer N-insertions than the mean observed across the approximately 660 donors. Most TCR beta V segments were productive about 87% or about 30% of the time in an earlier analysis. The classifier reportedly diagnosed cytomegalovirus status with high specificity and sensitivity.

Notes on this clone: Its matching antigen is unknown.

The PCR used 60 Vbeta and 13 Jbeta primers. Assay used: immunoSEQ multiplex PCR; TCRdb lists only in-frame clones, some missing. The sample records about 300,000 clones, 70% to 90% being singletons. CDR3 size: 13 residues. The V gene lost 5 bases and the J gene lost 16 bases, with 18 bases spanning the gap. The germline V gene encodes CDR1 MDHEN and CDR2 SYDVKM. The TCR was taken from a man in his forties in good health and CMV-seropositive. Material for sequencing was PBMCs. This chain uses TRBV28 with TRBJ1-6, with D hard to call. The CDR3 spells CASSDPGRAALHF. DNA of the CDR3: TGTGCCAGCAGTGATCCGGGAAGGGCCGCACTCCACTTT.